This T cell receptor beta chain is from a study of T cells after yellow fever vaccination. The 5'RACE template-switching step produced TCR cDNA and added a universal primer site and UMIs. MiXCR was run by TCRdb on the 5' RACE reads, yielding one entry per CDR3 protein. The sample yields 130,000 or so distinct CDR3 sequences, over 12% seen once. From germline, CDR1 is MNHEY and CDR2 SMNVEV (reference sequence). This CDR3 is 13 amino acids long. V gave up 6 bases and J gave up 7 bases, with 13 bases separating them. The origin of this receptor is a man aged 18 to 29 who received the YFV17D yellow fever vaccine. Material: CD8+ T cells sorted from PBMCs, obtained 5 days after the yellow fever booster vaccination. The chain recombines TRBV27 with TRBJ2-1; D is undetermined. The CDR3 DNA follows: TGTGCCAGCAGATCTAACACTCATAATGAGCAGTTCTTC. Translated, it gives CASRSNTHNEQFF.